These 23 T cell receptor beta chains came from one sample sequenced in a study of cytomegalovirus exposure and HLA in healthy donors. The PCR ran on 60 Vbeta and 13 Jbeta primers. The repertoire was sequenced with immunoSEQ multiplex PCR; TCRdb's copy has only in-frame clones and lacks some. The data show roughly 87,000 clones, with less than 85% seen just once and roughly 4.2% held by the top ten. Sequences were obtained from PBMCs. These receptor sequences come from a man in his 60s in good health and CMV-seronegative.

The CDR3 DNA sequence: TGCGCCAGCAGCTTGGGCCCCAGGAATCAGCTCTCTGGAAACACCATATATTTT. It codes for CASSLGPRNQLSGNTIYF. The J gene is TRBJ1-3, the V gene TRBV5-1; no definite D call. CDR1 is SGHRS, CDR2 YFSETQ, per germline. The V end lost 0 bases, the J end lost 0 bases, and 16 bases lay between the germline ends. The CDR3 is made up of 18 amino acids.

Only a few counts were recorded for this clone. This chain uses TRBV29-1 with TRBJ1-5; weak D call: TRBD1 (5 bases). This CDR3 has 12 residues. Trimming stripped 7 bases from V and 3 bases from J, with 10 bases between. Germline lookup yields CDR1 SQVTM and CDR2 ANQGSEA. CDR3 coding DNA: TGCAGCGCCAGACAGCCCAATCAGCCCCAGCATTTT. It translates to CSARQPNQPQHF. The full variable domain, in which reference TRBV29-1 and TRBJ1-5 provide the parts outside the CDR3, is SAVISQKPSRDICQRGTSLTIQCQVDSQVTMMFWYRQQPGQSLTLIATANQGSEATYESGFVIDKFPISRPNLTFSTLTVSNMSPEDSSIYLCSARQPNQPQHFGDGTRLSIL.

This rearrangement joins TRBV30 to TRBJ1-1, with unresolved D. The length of the CDR3 is 14 residues. Germline CDR1 is GTSNPN and CDR2 is SVGIG (reference sequence). Trimming shortened V by 3 bases and J by 4 bases, and 15 bases separated the two germline ends. The chain's CDR3 is CAWSVGSPRTEAFF. CDR3 sequence (DNA): TGTGCCTGGAGCGTTGGTAGCCCCCGCACTGAAGCTTTCTTT.

This chain uses TRBV4-1 with TRBJ2-5, with 9 bases matching TRBD2. The CDR3 runs 16 residues. Germline assignment: CDR1 MGHRA and CDR2 YSYEKL. Losses at the gene ends were 4 bases for V and 4 bases for J; bases not matched to a gene: 10. This CDR3 is CASSPLGGGALETQYF. The CDR3 DNA reads TGCGCCAGCAGCCCACTAGGCGGGGGGGCTTTAGAGACCCAGTACTTC.

As DNA, the CDR3 is TGTGCCAGCAGCGGCCTCGGGGTTGAAGCTTTCTTT. Translation gives CASSGLGVEAFF. The chain couples TRBV9 to TRBJ1-1; D is ambiguous. This CDR3 contains 12 residues. The germline V gene has CDR1 SGDLS and CDR2 YYNGEE. V lost 3 bases to trimming and J lost 7 bases, with 10 bases between them.

The J gene is TRBJ2-4, the V gene TRBV30; 13 bases are shared with TRBD2. The CDR3 sequence is 19 residues long. J was trimmed by 2 bases and V by 3 bases; bases with no gene match: 13. The V gene's germline CDR1 is GTSNPN and CDR2 SVGIG (reference sequence). CDR3 sequence: CAWRNKLAGGPPSKNIQYF. The CDR3 DNA reads TGTGCCTGGAGGAACAAACTAGCGGGGGGGCCACCTTCCAAAAACATTCAGTACTTC.

The chain couples TRBV27 to TRBJ2-4; 9 nucleotides agree with TRBD2. CDR3 length: 14 amino acids. CDR1 is MNHEY and CDR2 is SMNVEV in the germline V gene (reference sequence). Trimming removed 6 bases from V and 4 bases from J; junction bases left unmatched: 4. This CDR3 reads CASSPGLAKNIQYF. The CDR3 nucleotides are TGTGCCAGCAGCCCCGGACTAGCGAAAAACATTCAGTACTTC.

The chain has TRBV21-1 and TRBJ2-5; TRBD2 was called by the table and not checked on the DNA. TRBV21-1 is described as a pseudogene. The CDR3 is 15 amino acids. CDR3 in DNA: TGTGCCAGCAGCATTCCACGGCGGGGCCAGGAGACCCAGTACTTC. This sequence encodes CASSIPRRGQETQYF.

The genes are TRBV5-1 and TRBJ2-1, with D maybe TRBD2 (5 bases). V was shortened by 5 bases and J by 1 base, with 13 bases between the two germline ends. The germline V gene encodes CDR1 SGHRS and CDR2 YFSETQ. The CDR3 extends over 15 amino acids. The CDR3 reads CASRPTGESYNEQFF. CDR3 nucleotides: TGCGCCAGCAGGCCGACCGGGGAATCCTACAATGAGCAGTTCTTC.

The chain carries TRBV7-8 and TRBJ2-2; D perhaps matches TRBD2 (5 bases). Germline CDR1 and CDR2: SGHVS and FQNEAQ. The CDR3 spans 12 residues. V lost 4 bases, J lost 7 bases, and 7 bases lay in between. This CDR3 reads CASSSRDGELFF. In nucleotides, the CDR3 is TGTGCCAGCAGCTCCCGGGACGGGGAGCTGTTTTTT.

The chain recombines TRBV5-1 with TRBJ1-2, with 7 bases aligning to TRBD1. The CDR3 totals 18 residues. With 5 bases clipped from V and 0 bases from J, the junction kept 16 bases outside the gene matches. CDR1 SGHRS and CDR2 YFSETQ come from the germline V gene. CDR3 DNA sequence: TGCGCCAGCAGTTCTACTATGGGACAGACTATTGCTAACTATGGCTACACCTTC. It translates to CASSSTMGQTIANYGYTF.

The chain couples TRBV10-3 to TRBJ2-3, with 12 bases that match TRBD1. CDR3 length: 15 amino acids. V shed 7 bases, J shed 6 bases, and the junction held 8 bases outside the gene matches. Germline V gene sequence: CDR1 ENHRY, CDR2 SYGVKD. Written as DNA, the CDR3 is TGTGCCATCAAGAAAGGTGGGACAGGGGGCGATACGCAGTATTTT. Its translation: CAIKKGGTGGDTQYF.

The chain links TRBV6-1 to TRBJ2-3, with a possible D match to TRBD2 (5 bases). This CDR3 has 15 amino acids. Germline CDR1 and CDR2: MNHNS and SASEGT. V shed 0 bases and J shed 2 bases, with 9 bases lying between them. CDR3 nucleotide sequence: TGTGCCAGCAGTGAAGCCGGAGGCCACACAGATACGCAGTATTTT. As protein: CASSEAGGHTDTQYF.

The V and J genes are TRBV6-4 and TRBJ2-3; 7 bases fit TRBD2. V lost 4 bases and J lost 1; bases outside the gene matches: 2. The CDR3 runs 14 residues. Germline loops: CDR1 MRHNA, CDR2 SNTAGT. This CDR3 reads CASSVRGGTDTQYF. For the CDR3, the DNA is TGTGCCAGCAGTGTTCGGGGGGGCACAGATACGCAGTATTTT.

The chain has TRBV6-1 and TRBJ1-1, with D perhaps matching TRBD1 (5 bases). CDR1 and CDR2 from the germline V gene are MNHNS and SASEGT. Trimming stripped 10 bases from V and 1 base from J, with 13 bases between. The CDR3 has 13 residues. The CDR3 region is CAMQGSGNTEAFF. Here the CDR3 DNA reads TGTGCCATGCAGGGATCGGGGAACACTGAAGCTTTCTTT.

The J gene is TRBJ1-2, the V gene TRBV7-2, with 10 bases aligning to TRBD1. Trimming cost V 5 bases and J 1 base; bases outside gene matches: 13. The CDR3 extends over 18 amino acids. Germline values: CDR1 SGHTA, CDR2 FQGNSA. The CDR3, as DNA: TGTGCCAGCAGCCTAACTGCAGGGACAGGGGATCATAACTATGGCTACACCTTC. The encoded protein is CASSLTAGTGDHNYGYTF.

This clone was recorded once. This chain uses TRBV4-1 with TRBJ2-7; 9 positions match TRBD2. V dropped 2 bases and J dropped 4; count of bases not matched to a gene: 18. CDR3 size: 19 residues. Germline V gene data show CDR1 as MGHRA and CDR2 as YSYEKL. Here the CDR3 DNA reads TGCGCCAGCAGCCAATTTGGCCTAGCGGGGCCCCTGAACCTATACGAGCAGTACTTC. This translates into CASSQFGLAGPLNLYEQYF.

The chain uses TRBV5-1 and TRBJ2-7; D possibly corresponds to TRBD1 (6 bases). Per germline, CDR1 SGHRS and CDR2 YFSETQ. CDR3 length equals 15 residues. Trimming pared 4 bases from V and 6 bases from J, leaving 20 bases between. CDR3: CASSQGAQGSREQYF. Written as DNA, the CDR3 is TGCGCCAGCAGCCAAGGGGCGCAGGGGTCCCGCGAGCAGTACTTC.

A remark on this clone: The identical CDR3 is also encoded by other nucleotide sequences in the sample. The V call is TRBV6-6, the J call TRBJ2-1; 9 bases match TRBD2. Germline CDR1 and CDR2: MNHNY and SVGAGI (reference sequence). The length of the CDR3 is 14 residues. Trimming removed 6 bases from V and 6 bases from J; junction bases left unmatched: 6. Written as DNA, the CDR3 is TGTGCCAGCAGCCAGGGACTAGCCGTCAATGAGCAGTTCTTC. The encoded protein is CASSQGLAVNEQFF.

The V gene is TRBV19, the J gene TRBJ1-1; D possibly corresponds to TRBD1 (6 bases). V lost 6 bases to trimming and J lost 5 bases, with 19 bases between them. The germline V gene encodes CDR1 LNHDA and CDR2 SQIVND (reference sequence). CDR3 length: 15 amino acids. The CDR3 reads CASSPNRVSRTEAFF. The CDR3 bases are TGTGCCAGTAGCCCAAACAGGGTCTCAAGGACTGAAGCTTTCTTT.

Comment on this clone: In the same sample, other DNA sequences code for this CDR3. V usage is TRBV28 and J usage is TRBJ1-5; D is unclear. V was clipped by 3 bases and J by 2 bases, with 8 bases between them. This CDR3 comprises 14 residues. The V gene's germline CDR1 is MDHEN and CDR2 SYDVKM. CDR3 in amino acids: CASSFRSGNQPQHF. As DNA, the CDR3 is TGTGCCAGCAGTTTCCGGAGTGGCAATCAGCCCCAGCATTTT.

The V call is TRBV7-6, the J call TRBJ2-7; 9 nucleotides match TRBD2. The CDR3 runs 15 residues. V gave up 5 bases and J gave up 4 bases; unmatched junction bases: 9. The germline gives CDR1 SGHVS, CDR2 FNYEAQ. The DNA for the CDR3 is TGTGCCAGCAGCACCAGTAGCGGGGGTCCTTACGAGCAGTACTTC. This translates into CASSTSSGGPYEQYF.

This clone was recorded a few times. The genes are TRBV11-2 and TRBJ2-1; TRBD2 agrees at 12 bases. Trimming cost V 5 bases and J 10 bases; bases outside gene matches: 9. This CDR3 contains 15 residues. The germline CDR1 and CDR2 sequences are SGHAT and FQNNGV. CDR3 DNA sequence: TGTGCCAGCAGCGGACTAGCGGGGCCTCGAGAGGAGCAGTTCTTC. As protein: CASSGLAGPREEQFF.